This T cell receptor (beta chain) was observed in a study of CD8 T cells in ankylosing spondylitis. The CDR3 runs 14 residues. CDR1 and CDR2 (germline): SGDLS, YYNGEE. The V end lost 8 bases, the J end lost 2 bases, and 11 bases lay between the germline ends. One entry per CDR3 protein results from TCRdb running MiXCR on the 5' RACE reads. Of approximately 24,000 distinct CDR3 sequences listed, around 2.5% are singletons. Ten or more counts support this clonotype. The chain joins TRBV9 to TRBJ2-6; D not certain. The receptor was derived from a female donor with ankylosing spondylitis or in good health (not recorded which). The sample comprised blood, either unsorted or a sorted T cell fraction (not recorded which). Written as DNA, the CDR3 is TGTGCCAGTAGTTTGGGCGCTGGGGCCAACGTCCTGACTTTC. Its protein is CASSLGAGANVLTF.